The entry below describes one TCR beta chain. Its antigen is currently unknown. This entry belongs to a study of T-cell memory formation after mild COVID-19. TCR alpha and TCR beta cDNA libraries carrying sample barcodes and UMIs came from 5'RACE with constant-segment primers. MiXCR was run by TCRdb on the 5' RACE reads, yielding one entry per CDR3 protein. The sample has about 340,000 distinct CDR3 sequences; about 15% are singletons. Study results and caveats: Certain responding clones were present in pre-infection memory, suggesting participation of cross-reactive memory.

The CDR3 covers 13 residues. V lost 1 base and J 5 bases, leaving 7 bases between the germline ends. Looked up from germline, CDR1 is SGHTA and CDR2 is FQGNSA. Input material: PBMCs or a T cell subset sorted from them (not recorded which). V usage is TRBV7-2 and J usage is TRBJ2-3, with D hard to call. This receptor was identified in a man aged 18 to 35 who had mild COVID-19 (a few samples of this study predate the infection). Cell type and time point are not known. CDR3 in DNA: TGTGCCAGCAGCTTAGTAAATCTAGATACGCAGTATTTT. Residues: CASSLVNLDTQYF.